Below, 11 T cell receptor delta chains from the same sample are listed, as sequenced in a study of γδ T cells in repeated Plasmodium falciparum infection. TCRdb re-analyzed the multiplex PCR reads via CATT. The sample gives 45,000 to 50,000 delta-chain clones, about 1.6% of which show up once; roughly 8.6% is in the top ten. Flow sorting of PBMC yielded separate Vgamma9/Vdelta2+ and Vdelta2-negative gammadelta T cell populations for bulk repertoire analysis. The sequenced sample was gamma-delta T cells from blood. These receptors were taken from a pool of human donors (malaria-infected and uninfected, not separated).

The sample holds many counts of this clone. J is TRDJ1 and V is TRDV1; D is uncertain. Germline V gene data show CDR1 as TSWWSYY and CDR2 as QGS. Trimming shortened V by 1 base and J by 0 bases, and 12 bases separated the two germline ends. The CDR3 sequence is 16 residues long. The CDR3 spells CALGEQDPPYTDKLIF. The DNA for the CDR3 is TGTGCTCTTGGGGAACAAGACCCCCCGTACACCGATAAACTCATCTTT.

DNA for the CDR3: TGTGCTCTTGGGGAACTGCCCGCGGGATACGCGTGGCGCGATAAACTCATCTTT. Amino acids: CALGELPAGYAWRDKLIF. V gene TRDV1 combines with J gene TRDJ1; 8 nucleotides agree with TRDD3. TCRdb carries no J gene annotation; the J gene was assigned here by matching the DNA with germline. In germline, CDR1 is TSWWSYY, CDR2 QGS. The CDR3 sequence is 18 residues long. V shed 0 bases and J 4 bases; nucleotides not matched to a gene: 13.

This clone was counted between two and nine times. This DNA translates differently at residue 9 from the TCRdb protein, which is that of a much larger clone; a read error is likely, and the protein shown is the DNA's own translation. The V gene was identified as TRDV2, while no J gene was called; the table's D call, TRDD3, was not checked against the DNA. Germline CDR1 reads GEAIGNYY; CDR2 reads EKD. The CDR3 is 14 amino acids. CDR3 coding DNA: TGTGCCTGTGACACCGTGTCGGGGGAGACTCCTCTTATCTTT. This codes for CACDTVSGETPLIF.

As to this clone: The likely explanation is a read error, given a far larger clone one base away. Within the sample, other DNA sequences also encode this same CDR3. The chain has TRDV2 and TRDJ1; D is ambiguous. Germline matching of the DNA provided the J gene here, since TCRdb leaves it blank. The CDR3 loop spans 16 amino acids. The V end lost 1 base, the J end lost 0 bases, and 14 bases lay between the germline ends. CDR1 and CDR2 from the germline V gene are GEAIGNYY and EKD. The CDR3 spells CACDTLSPSHTDKLIF. Written as DNA, the CDR3 is TGTGCCTGTGACACGCTCTCTCCATCTCACACCGATAAACTCATCTTT.

This clone occurred a few times. TCRdb's entry gives the protein of a much larger clone, which mismatches this DNA's translation at residue 12, likely from a read error; the protein reported here is translated from the DNA. The rearrangement links TRAV29/DV5 to TRDJ1, with 10 positions matching TRDD3. TCRdb supplies no J gene; here it was assigned by aligning the nucleotide sequence to germline. This CDR3 has 17 amino acids. Trimming cost V 3 bases and J 7 bases; bases outside gene matches: 18. Germline V CDR1 and CDR2: NSMFDY, ISSIKDK. Here the CDR3 DNA reads TGTGCAGCAACGCTTCGTATAGGGGGATACGCGCAGTTTAAACTCATCTTT. Protein sequence: CAATLRIGGYAQFKLIF. The full variable domain, completed using reference TRAV29/DV5 and TRDJ1, is DQQVKQNSPSLSVQEGRISILNCDYTNSMFDYFLWYKKYPAEGPTFLISISSIKDKNEDGRFTVFLNKSAKHLSLHIVPSQPGDSAVYFCAATLRIGGYAQFKLIFGKGTRVTVEP.

Turning to this clone: The protein TCRdb gives is from a much larger clone and does not agree with this DNA's translation at residue 17, likely a read error; the protein shown here comes from the DNA. The chain is built from TRDV2 and TRDJ1, with 10 bases lining up with TRDD3. TCRdb is silent on the J gene; assignment here came from matching the DNA to germline. The CDR3 has 21 amino acids. In germline, CDR1 is GEAIGNYY, CDR2 EKD. The CDR3 here is CACDTGFFTGGFAEDTNKLIF. The CDR3 DNA reads as TGTGCCTGTGACACCGGCTTCTTTACTGGGGGATTCGCTGAGGACACCAATAAACTCATCTTT.

This clone occurred a few times. A read error likely explains this, since a far larger clone differs by one base. Other DNA sequences within the sample encode an identical CDR3. The chain combines TRDV1 with TRDJ1; 12 nucleotides line up with TRDD3. The J gene was not available in TCRdb and was assigned here by matching the DNA to germline segments. The CDR3 totals 18 residues. The V and J ends lost 2 bases and 8 bases, in that order; junction bases with no gene match: 15. The germline V gene encodes CDR1 TSWWSYY and CDR2 QGS. CDR3 residues: CALGETRTGGYLSTKLIF. In DNA, the CDR3 is TGTGCTCTTGGGGAAACTAGGACTGGGGGATACCTATCAACAAAACTCATCTTT.

This clone is medium-sized by share. The chain employs TRDV2 and TRDJ1, with 9 bases fitting TRDD3. The V gene's germline CDR1 is GEAIGNYY and CDR2 EKD. The CDR3 runs to 18 residues. V shed 3 bases and J 0 bases; nucleotides not matched to a gene: 13. The CDR3 region is CACDEITGGRRYTDKLIF. DNA of the CDR3: TGTGCCTGTGACGAAATTACTGGGGGACGAAGGTACACCGATAAACTCATCTTT.

This clone was detected a few times. TCRdb pairs this DNA with a much larger clone's protein that differs at residue 10, likely a read error; the protein shown was translated from the DNA. This chain links TRDV1 with TRDJ1, with 10 positions matching TRDD3. Germline lookup yields CDR1 TSWWSYY and CDR2 QGS. There are 20 residues in the CDR3. V lost 0 bases to trimming and J lost 5 bases; unmatched junction nucleotides: 18. The CDR3 spells CALGELGPPALGDGRDKLIF. CDR3 coding DNA: TGTGCTCTTGGGGAACTAGGCCCCCCCGCACTGGGGGATGGAAGGGATAAACTCATCTTT.

Note on this clone: For this DNA, TCRdb reports the protein of a much larger clone, which diverges at residue 12, most likely from a read error; the protein presented here is translated directly from the DNA. At the DNA level, this CDR3 is encoded by other sequences in the same sample as well. The chain recombines TRDV1 with TRDJ1; TRDD2 might be the D (5 bases). Germline lookup yields CDR1 TSWWSYY and CDR2 QGS. V was shortened by 3 bases and J by 4 bases, with 21 bases between the two germline ends. The CDR3 is made up of 17 amino acids. This chain's CDR3 is CALGEATFSPYSDKLIF. DNA for the CDR3: TGTGCTCTTGGGGAGGCTACATTTAGCCCCTACAGCGATAAACTCATCTTT.

This clone showed up just a few times. A far larger clone lies a single base away; this is likely a read error. This specimen includes other DNA sequences encoding the same CDR3. V usage is TRDV1 and J usage is TRDJ1; D may be TRDD3 (5 bases). Germline V gene data show CDR1 as TSWWSYY and CDR2 as QGS. CDR3 length: 17 residues. The CDR3 nucleotides are TGTGCTCTTGGAGAACGTTCCCCGTACTGGATTACCGATAAACTCATCTTT. Its translation: CALGERSPYWITDKLIF.